Reported below is one T cell receptor beta chain. Assay: immunoSEQ multiplex PCR; the TCRdb copy retains only in-frame clones and omits some. Of fewer than 400,000 clones listed, 70% to 90% are singletons. In germline, CDR1 is KGHSH, CDR2 LQKENI. The V end was cut by 0 bases, the J end by 4 bases, with 6 bases between. This CDR3 is 13 amino acids long. The data belong to a study of cytomegalovirus exposure and HLA in healthy donors. Material for sequencing was PBMCs. The V gene is TRBV18, the J gene TRBJ2-5; D not certain. The clonotype comes from a woman aged 18-29 years in good health and CMV-seronegative. The CDR3 DNA is TGTGCCAGCTCACCACCTAGCCTAGAGACCCAGTACTTC. It translates to CASSPPSLETQYF.